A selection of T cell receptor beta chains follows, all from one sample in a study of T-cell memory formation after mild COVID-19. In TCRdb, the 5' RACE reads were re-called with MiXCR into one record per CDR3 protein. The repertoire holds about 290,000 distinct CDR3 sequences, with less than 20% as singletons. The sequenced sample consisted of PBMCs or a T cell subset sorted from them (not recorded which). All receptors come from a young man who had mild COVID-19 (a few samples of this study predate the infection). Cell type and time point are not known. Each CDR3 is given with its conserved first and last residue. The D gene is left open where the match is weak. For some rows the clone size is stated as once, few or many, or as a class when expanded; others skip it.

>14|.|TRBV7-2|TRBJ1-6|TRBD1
CASSSWDSYSPLHF
TGTGCCAGCAGCTCCTGGGACAGTTATTCACCCCTCCACTTT
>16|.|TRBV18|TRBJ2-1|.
CASSPSAPNLGNEQFF
TGTGCCAGCTCACCATCCGCACCCAACCTGGGCAATGAGCAGTTCTTC
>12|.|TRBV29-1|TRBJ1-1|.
CSVFDQGSEAFF
TGCAGCGTTTTCGATCAGGGTTCTGAAGCTTTCTTT
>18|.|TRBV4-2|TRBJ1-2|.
CASSQDGGGGGYNYGYTF
TGTGCCAGCAGCCAAGATGGAGGGGGTGGTGGGTATAACTATGGCTACACCTTC
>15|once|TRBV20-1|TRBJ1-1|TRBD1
CSARQGRRENTEAFF
TGCAGTGCCCGACAGGGTAGGAGGGAGAACACTGAAGCTTTCTTT
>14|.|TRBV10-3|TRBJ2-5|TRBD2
CAIRGREAQETQYF
TGTGCCATCAGGGGCCGGGAGGCGCAAGAGACCCAGTACTTC
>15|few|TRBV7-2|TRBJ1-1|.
CASSPGLWGNTEAFF
TGTGCCAGCAGCCCAGGTCTCTGGGGGAACACTGAAGCTTTCTTT
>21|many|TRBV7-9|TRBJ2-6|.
CASSLRRIRGPLYSGANVLTF
TGTGCCAGCAGCTTAAGGCGGATAAGGGGCCCCCTTTACTCTGGGGCCAACGTCCTGACTTTC
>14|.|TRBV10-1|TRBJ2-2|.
CASSVYRNTGELFF
TGCGCCAGCAGTGTTTACAGGAACACCGGGGAGCTGTTTTTT
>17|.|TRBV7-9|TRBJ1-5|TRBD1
CATSGGEGARSNQPQHF
TGTGCCACCAGCGGGGGGGAGGGGGCGCGGAGCAATCAGCCCCAGCATTTT
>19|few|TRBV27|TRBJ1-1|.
CASSTHFLSSKGIGTEAFF
TGTGCCAGCAGCACACACTTCCTCTCCTCCAAGGGGATTGGCACTGAAGCTTTCTTT
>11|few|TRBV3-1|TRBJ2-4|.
CASGLAGIQYF
TGTGCCAGCGGGCTGGCGGGCATTCAGTACTTC
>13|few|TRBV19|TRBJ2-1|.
CASSILASNEQFF
TGTGCCAGTAGTATTCTAGCTTCCAATGAGCAGTTCTTC
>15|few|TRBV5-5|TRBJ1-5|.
CASSGFGGEGQPQHF
TGTGCCAGCAGCGGGTTTGGAGGAGAGGGTCAGCCCCAGCATTTT
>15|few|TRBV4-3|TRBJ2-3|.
CASSLQGRITDTQYF
TGCGCCAGCAGTCTTCAGGGACGGATCACAGATACGCAGTATTTT
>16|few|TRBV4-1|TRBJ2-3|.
CASSQGLPLGTDTQYF
TGCGCCAGCAGCCAAGGGCTCCCGCTCGGCACAGATACGCAGTATTTT
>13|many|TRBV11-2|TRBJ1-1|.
CASSRDLNTEAFF
TGTGCCAGCAGCCGAGATCTGAACACTGAAGCTTTCTTT
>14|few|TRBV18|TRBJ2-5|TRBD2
CASSPYSGEETQYF
TGTGCCAGCTCACCATACAGCGGGGAAGAGACCCAGTACTTC
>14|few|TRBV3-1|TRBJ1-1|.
CASSQRAGTTEAFF
TGTGCCAGCAGCCAGAGGGCAGGGACCACTGAAGCTTTCTTT
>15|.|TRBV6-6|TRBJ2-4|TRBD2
CASRGTSGAKNIQYF
TGTGCCAGCAGGGGGACTAGCGGGGCCAAAAACATTCAGTACTTC
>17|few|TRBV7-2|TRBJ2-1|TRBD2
CASSLASGGVGYNEQFF
TGTGCCAGCAGCTTAGCTAGCGGGGGAGTAGGCTACAATGAGCAGTTCTTC
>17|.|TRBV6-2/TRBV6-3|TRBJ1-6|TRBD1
CASSYPDAGTGFSPLHF
TGTGCCAGCAGTTACCCTGACGCCGGGACAGGGTTTTCACCCCTCCACTTT
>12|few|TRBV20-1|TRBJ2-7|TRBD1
CSAWDRGHEQYF
TGCAGTGCTTGGGACAGGGGGCACGAGCAGTACTTC
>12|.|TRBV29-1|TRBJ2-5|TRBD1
CSVRDSQETQYF
TGCAGCGTCCGGGACAGTCAAGAGACCCAGTACTTC
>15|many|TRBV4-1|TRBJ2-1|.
CASSQENGGYNEQFF
TGCGCCAGCAGCCAAGAGAACGGAGGCTACAATGAGCAGTTCTTC
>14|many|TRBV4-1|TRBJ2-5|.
CASSQDWARETQYF
TGCGCCAGCAGCCAAGATTGGGCGAGGGAGACCCAGTACTTC
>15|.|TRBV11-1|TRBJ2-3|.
CASSLTGINTDTQYF
TGTGCCAGCAGCTTAACAGGGATTAACACAGATACGCAGTATTTT
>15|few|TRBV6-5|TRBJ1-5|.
CASSYTGLSNQPQHF
TGTGCCAGCAGTTACACAGGGTTGAGCAATCAGCCCCAGCATTTT
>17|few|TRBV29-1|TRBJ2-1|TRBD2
CSVDGTSGGNSYNEQFF
TGCAGCGTTGACGGGACTAGCGGGGGTAATTCCTACAATGAGCAGTTCTTC
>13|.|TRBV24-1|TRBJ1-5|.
CATRGGSNQPQHF
TGTGCCACCCGGGGAGGAAGCAATCAGCCCCAGCATTTT
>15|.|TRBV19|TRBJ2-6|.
CASSIQFSGANVLTF
TGTGCCAGTAGTATCCAGTTCTCTGGGGCCAACGTCCTGACTTTC
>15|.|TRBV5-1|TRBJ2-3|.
CASSGRTSRTDTQYF
TGCGCCAGCAGCGGTAGAACTTCGCGCACAGATACGCAGTATTTT
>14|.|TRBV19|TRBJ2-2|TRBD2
CATGGTSGTGELFF
TGTGCCACGGGAGGGACATCAGGCACCGGGGAGCTGTTTTTT
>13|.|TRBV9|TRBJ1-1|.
CASSVYMNTEAFF
TGTGCCAGCAGCGTTTATATGAACACTGAAGCTTTCTTT
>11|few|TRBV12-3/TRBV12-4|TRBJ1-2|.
CASTQEGGYTF
TGTGCCAGCACCCAGGAGGGCGGCTACACCTTC
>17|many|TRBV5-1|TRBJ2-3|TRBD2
CASSRRTSGGDTDTQYF
TGCGCCAGCAGCCGGCGGACTAGCGGGGGGGATACAGATACGCAGTATTTT
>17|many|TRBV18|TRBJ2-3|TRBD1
CASSPPRQGPVADTQYF
TGTGCCAGCTCACCACCCCGACAGGGTCCCGTTGCAGATACGCAGTATTTT
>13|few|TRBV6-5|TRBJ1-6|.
CASSPRGSSPLHF
TGTGCCAGCAGCCCACGGGGTTCGTCACCCCTCCACTTT
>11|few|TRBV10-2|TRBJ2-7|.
CASRSANEQYF
TGCGCCAGCAGGTCGGCGAACGAGCAGTACTTC
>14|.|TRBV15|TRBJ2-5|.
CATSRDPGQETQYF
TGTGCCACCAGCAGAGATCCAGGCCAAGAGACCCAGTACTTC
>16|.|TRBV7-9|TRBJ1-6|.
CASSLSGRGYNSPLHF
TGTGCCAGCAGCTTGTCAGGGAGGGGCTATAATTCACCCCTCCACTTT
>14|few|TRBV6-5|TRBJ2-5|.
CASSLAGRQETQYF
TGTGCCAGCAGTTTGGCAGGGAGGCAAGAGACCCAGTACTTC
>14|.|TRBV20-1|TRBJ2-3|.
CSALGVFGTDTQYF
TGCAGTGCCCTTGGCGTGTTTGGCACAGATACGCAGTATTTT
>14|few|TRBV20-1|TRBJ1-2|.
CSALTTRPNYGYTF
TGCAGTGCCTTGACGACTAGACCTAACTATGGCTACACCTTC
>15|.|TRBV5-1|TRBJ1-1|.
CASSLQVWEGTEAFF
TGCGCCAGCAGTCTACAGGTGTGGGAGGGGACTGAAGCTTTCTTT
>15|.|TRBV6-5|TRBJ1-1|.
CASRLELRVRTEAFF
TGTGCCAGCAGACTTGAGCTCAGGGTTCGCACTGAAGCTTTCTTT
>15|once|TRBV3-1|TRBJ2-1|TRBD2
CASSRGGDRYNEQFF
TGTGCCAGCAGCCGCGGGGGGGACAGATACAATGAGCAGTTCTTC
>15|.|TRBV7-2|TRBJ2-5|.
CASSSMVDGGETQYF
TGTGCCAGCAGCTCCATGGTAGACGGAGGGGAGACCCAGTACTTC
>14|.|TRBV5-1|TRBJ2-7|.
CASSLVGPNYEQYF
TGCGCCAGCAGCTTGGTTGGACCAAACTACGAGCAGTACTTC
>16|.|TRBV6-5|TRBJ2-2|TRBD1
CASSYWGQPNTGELFF
TGTGCCAGCAGTTACTGGGGACAGCCGAACACCGGGGAGCTGTTTTTT
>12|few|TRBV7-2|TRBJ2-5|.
CASSLVWETQYF
TGTGCCAGCAGCTTAGTTTGGGAGACCCAGTACTTC
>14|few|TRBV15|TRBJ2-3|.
CATSRDEGSDTQYF
TGTGCCACCAGCAGAGATGAAGGGTCAGATACGCAGTATTTT
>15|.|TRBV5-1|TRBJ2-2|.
CASRPPGPRTGELFF
TGCGCCAGCAGGCCCCCCGGACCCCGAACCGGGGAGCTGTTTTTT
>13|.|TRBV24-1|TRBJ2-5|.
CATSDPSQETQYF
TGTGCCACCAGTGATCCCTCCCAAGAGACCCAGTACTTC
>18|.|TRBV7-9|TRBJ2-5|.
CASSLLIPSTGHQETQYF
TGTGCCAGCAGCTTATTAATCCCCTCGACAGGTCACCAAGAGACCCAGTACTTC
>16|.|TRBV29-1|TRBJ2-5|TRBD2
CSVEEWQRGAKETQYF
TGCAGCGTTGAAGAGTGGCAGCGGGGGGCTAAAGAGACCCAGTACTTC
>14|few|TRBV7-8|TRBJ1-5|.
CARSSDRSNQPQHF
TGTGCCAGAAGCTCTGACCGTAGCAATCAGCCCCAGCATTTT
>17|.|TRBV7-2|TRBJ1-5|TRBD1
CASSPTGGYDSNQPQHF
TGTGCCAGCAGCCCGACAGGGGGCTATGATAGCAATCAGCCCCAGCATTTT
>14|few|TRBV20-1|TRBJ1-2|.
CSARSQTRLYGYTF
TGCAGTGCTAGATCACAGACAAGACTTTATGGCTACACCTTC